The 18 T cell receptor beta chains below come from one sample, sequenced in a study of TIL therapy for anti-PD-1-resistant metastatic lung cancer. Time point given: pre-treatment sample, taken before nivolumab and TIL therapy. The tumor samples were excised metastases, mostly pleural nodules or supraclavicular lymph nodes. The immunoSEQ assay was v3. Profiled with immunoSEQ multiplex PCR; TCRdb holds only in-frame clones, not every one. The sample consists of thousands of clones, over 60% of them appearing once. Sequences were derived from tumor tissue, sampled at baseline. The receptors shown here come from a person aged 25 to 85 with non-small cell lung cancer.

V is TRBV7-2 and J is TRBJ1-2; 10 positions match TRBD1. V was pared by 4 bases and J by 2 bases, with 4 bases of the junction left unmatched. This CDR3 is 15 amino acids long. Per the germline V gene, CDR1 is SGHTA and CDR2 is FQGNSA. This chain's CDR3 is CASSSGQGGNYGYTF. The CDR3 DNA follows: TGTGCCAGCAGCTCCGGACAGGGGGGCAACTATGGCTACACCTTC.

The CDR3 spells CASSIGGETQYF. DNA of the CDR3: TGTGCCAGTAGTATAGGGGGAGAGACCCAGTACTTC. The chain couples TRBV19 to TRBJ2-5; D gene uncertain. The CDR3 has 12 amino acids. Germline lookup yields CDR1 LNHDA and CDR2 SQIVND (reference sequence). Trimming stripped 1 base from V and 4 bases from J, with 4 bases between.

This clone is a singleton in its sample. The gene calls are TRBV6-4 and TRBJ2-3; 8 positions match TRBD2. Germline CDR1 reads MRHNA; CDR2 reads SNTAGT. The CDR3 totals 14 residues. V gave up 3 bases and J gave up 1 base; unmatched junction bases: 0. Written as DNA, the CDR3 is TGTGCCAGCAGTGATAGCGGGGGCACAGATACGCAGTATTTT. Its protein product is CASSDSGGTDTQYF.

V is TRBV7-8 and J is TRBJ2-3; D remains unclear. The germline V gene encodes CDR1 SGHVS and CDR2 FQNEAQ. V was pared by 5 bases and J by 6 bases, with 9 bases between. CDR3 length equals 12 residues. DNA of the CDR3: TGTGCCAGCAGCCCCACCCGGGATACGCAGTATTTT. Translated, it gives CASSPTRDTQYF.

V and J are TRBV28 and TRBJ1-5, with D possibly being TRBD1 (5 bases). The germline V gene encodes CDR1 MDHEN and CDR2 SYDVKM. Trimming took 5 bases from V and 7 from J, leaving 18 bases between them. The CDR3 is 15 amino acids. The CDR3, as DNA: TGTGCCAGCAGTAGCAGGGTGATTGGTTCCCAGCCCCAGCATTTT. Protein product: CASSSRVIGSQPQHF.

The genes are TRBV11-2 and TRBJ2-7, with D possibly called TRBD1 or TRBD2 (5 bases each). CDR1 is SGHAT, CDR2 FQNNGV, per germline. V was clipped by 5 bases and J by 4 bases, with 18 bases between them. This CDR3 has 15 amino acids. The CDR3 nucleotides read TGTGCCAGCAGCCGAACGGGACCCGGATCTTACGAGCAGTACTTC. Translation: CASSRTGPGSYEQYF.

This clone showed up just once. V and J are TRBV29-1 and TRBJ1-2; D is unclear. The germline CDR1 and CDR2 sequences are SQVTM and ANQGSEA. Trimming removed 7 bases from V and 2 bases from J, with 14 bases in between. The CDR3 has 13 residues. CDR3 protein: CSATVSGNYGYTF. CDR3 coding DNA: TGCAGCGCTACGGTTTCAGGAAACTATGGCTACACCTTC.

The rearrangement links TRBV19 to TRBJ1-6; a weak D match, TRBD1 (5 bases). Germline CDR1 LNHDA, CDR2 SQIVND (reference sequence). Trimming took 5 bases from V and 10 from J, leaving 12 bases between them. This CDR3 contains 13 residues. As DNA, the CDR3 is TGTGCCAGTAGTGCCGGCGGGGGATCACCCCTCCACTTT. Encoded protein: CASSAGGGSPLHF.

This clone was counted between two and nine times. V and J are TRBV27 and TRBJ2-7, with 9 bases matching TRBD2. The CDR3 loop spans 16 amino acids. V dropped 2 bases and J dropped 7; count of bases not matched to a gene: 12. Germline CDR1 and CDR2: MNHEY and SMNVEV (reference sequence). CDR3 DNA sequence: TGTGCCAGCAGTTTAGGGTTAACGGGACTAGCTAATGAGCAGTACTTC. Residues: CASSLGLTGLANEQYF.

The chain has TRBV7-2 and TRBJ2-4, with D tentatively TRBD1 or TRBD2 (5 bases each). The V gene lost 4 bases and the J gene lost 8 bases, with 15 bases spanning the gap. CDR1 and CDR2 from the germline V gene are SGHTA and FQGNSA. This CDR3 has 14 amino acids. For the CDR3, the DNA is TGTGCCAGCAGCTCGCCAAGGTTGGGGGACATTCAGTACTTC. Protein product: CASSSPRLGDIQYF.

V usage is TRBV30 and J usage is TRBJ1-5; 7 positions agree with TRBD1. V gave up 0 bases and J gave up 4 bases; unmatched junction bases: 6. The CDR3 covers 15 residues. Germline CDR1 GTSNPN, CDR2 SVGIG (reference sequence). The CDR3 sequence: CAWSVRGQSNQPQHF. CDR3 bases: TGTGCCTGGAGTGTACGGGGACAGAGTAATCAGCCCCAGCATTTT.

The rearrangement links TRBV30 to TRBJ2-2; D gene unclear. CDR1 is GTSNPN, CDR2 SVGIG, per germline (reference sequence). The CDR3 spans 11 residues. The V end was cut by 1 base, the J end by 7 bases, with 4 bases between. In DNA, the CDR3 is TGTGCCTGGAGTGAAGGCGGGGAGCTGTTTTTT. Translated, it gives CAWSEGGELFF.

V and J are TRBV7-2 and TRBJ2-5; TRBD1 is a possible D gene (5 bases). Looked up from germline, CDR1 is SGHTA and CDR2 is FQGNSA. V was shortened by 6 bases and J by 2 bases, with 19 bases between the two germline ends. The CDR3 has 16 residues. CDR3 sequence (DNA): TGTGCCAGCAGTTTTACAGGCTACCCTACACAAGAGACCCAGTACTTC. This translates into CASSFTGYPTQETQYF.

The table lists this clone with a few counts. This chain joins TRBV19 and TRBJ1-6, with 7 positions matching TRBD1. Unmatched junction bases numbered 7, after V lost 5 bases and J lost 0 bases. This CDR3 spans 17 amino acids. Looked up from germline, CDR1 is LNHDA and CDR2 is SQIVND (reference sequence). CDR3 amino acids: CASSPRDSSSYNSPLHF. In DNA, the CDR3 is TGTGCCAGTAGTCCTCGGGACAGCAGCTCCTATAATTCACCCCTCCACTTT.

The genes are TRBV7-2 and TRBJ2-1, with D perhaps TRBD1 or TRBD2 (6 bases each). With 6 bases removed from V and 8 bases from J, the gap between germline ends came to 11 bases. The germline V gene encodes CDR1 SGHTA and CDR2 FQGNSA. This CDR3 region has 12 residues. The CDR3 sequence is CASSWGAYEQFF. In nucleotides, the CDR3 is TGTGCCAGCAGTTGGGGGGCTTATGAGCAGTTCTTC.

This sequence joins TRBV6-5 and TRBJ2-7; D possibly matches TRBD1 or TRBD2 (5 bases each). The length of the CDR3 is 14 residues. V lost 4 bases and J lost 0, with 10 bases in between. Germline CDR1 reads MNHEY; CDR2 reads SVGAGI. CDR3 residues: CASSSGARSYEQYF. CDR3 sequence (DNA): TGTGCCAGCAGTTCCGGGGCCCGCTCCTACGAGCAGTACTTC.

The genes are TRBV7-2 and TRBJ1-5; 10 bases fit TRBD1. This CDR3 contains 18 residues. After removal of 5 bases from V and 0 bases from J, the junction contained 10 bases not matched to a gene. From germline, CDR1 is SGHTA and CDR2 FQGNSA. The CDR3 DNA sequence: TGTGCCAGCAGCGGACAGGGGGGAGGCCTCTATAGCAATCAGCCCCAGCATTTT. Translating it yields CASSGQGGGLYSNQPQHF.

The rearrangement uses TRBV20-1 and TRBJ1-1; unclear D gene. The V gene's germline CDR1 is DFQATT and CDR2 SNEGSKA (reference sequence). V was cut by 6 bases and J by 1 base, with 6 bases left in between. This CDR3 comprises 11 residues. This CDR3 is CSAEENTEAFF. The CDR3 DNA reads TGCAGTGCGGAGGAGAACACTGAAGCTTTCTTT.